The clone carrying this TCR beta chain came up a few times. RNA transcripts yielded amplified TCR beta CDR3 regions. First-round RT-PCR targeting the TCR CDR3 was performed with the HTBI primer set. MiXCR was run by TCRdb on the multiplex PCR reads, yielding one entry per CDR3 protein. The table records 500,000 to 650,000 distinct CDR3 sequences, 20% of them present only once. V dropped 4 bases and J dropped 10 bases, with 11 bases sitting between them. Germline V CDR1 and CDR2: SQVTM, ANQGSEA. CDR3 length: 11 amino acids. The sample comes from a study of T cells in Graves' hyperthyroidism and ophthalmopathy. Study details: Once the initial diagnosis was made, peripheral blood was obtained before any treatment.

Diagnostic decisions used clinical symptoms, serum thyroxine and TRAb, thyroid ultrasound and orbital computed tomography. The rearrangement links TRBV29-1 to TRBJ2-1, with D unresolved. The sequencing sample was made of blood. The receptor comes from a man aged 35-49 years with Graves' ophthalmopathy. The CDR3 nucleotides read TGCAGCGTTGGACGGGCGCGGGAGCAGTTCTTC. Protein: CSVGRAREQFF.